This T cell receptor (beta chain) was identified during a study of cytomegalovirus exposure and HLA in healthy donors. Study-wide results and limits: Later, TCR association rates were found to vary by HLA locus, highest for DRB1 and lowest for HLA-C. According to an earlier analysis, most TCR beta V segments yielded productive rearrangements about 90% or about 30% of the time.

The CDR3 spans 13 residues. The germline V gene encodes CDR1 SGHVS and CDR2 FQNEAQ. The V end lost 5 bases, the J end lost 1 base, and 8 bases lay between the germline ends. This PCR relied on a set of 60 Vbeta primers and 13 Jbeta primers. The data were produced by immunoSEQ multiplex PCR, yet TCRdb's version contains in-frame clones alone and is incomplete. The profile shows over 75,000 clones, approximately 80% of them singletons. This clone occurred a few times. Its antigen is unknown. The TCR sequence derives from a woman in her sixties or seventies in good health and CMV-seronegative. The rearrangement joins TRBV7-8 to TRBJ1-1; D remains unclear. The sequenced sample consisted of PBMCs. DNA for the CDR3: TGTGCCAGCAGCCGGACTCGGAACACTGAAGCTTTCTTT. It translates to CASSRTRNTEAFF.